The present entry profiles one TCR beta chain with its context. The data were taken from a study of OX40 agonist ivuxolimab in advanced cancers. The protocol was immunoSEQ multiplex PCR, while the TCRdb copy is restricted to in-frame clones and leaves out a portion. The data contain about 65,000 clones, over 80% of them singletons. Germline CDR1 and CDR2: MNHNY and SVGAGI (reference sequence). This CDR3 comprises 13 residues. Trimming removed 6 bases at V and 3 bases at J, with 9 bases between. This chain uses TRBV6-6 with TRBJ2-1; D is undetermined. Sequencing used CD4+ or CD8+ T cells sorted from blood, obtained in a trial of the OX40 agonist ivuxolimab. The clonotype originates from an adult with an advanced solid tumor such as melanoma, head and neck, liver or kidney cancer. CDR3 loop: CASRNQIYNEQFF. The CDR3 coding sequence is TGTGCCAGCAGGAACCAAATCTACAATGAGCAGTTCTTC.